This passage covers 32 T cell receptor beta chains from one sample sequenced in a study of T cell repertoires in cytomegalovirus infection. Their cognate antigens are unknown. TCRdb processed the reads anew with MiXCR; each CDR3 protein has one entry. Here the sample spans some 940,000 distinct CDR3 sequences, about a third being singletons. The specimen comprised cultured CD8+ T cells from PBMCs, sampled from culture after CMV antigen stimulation. The receptor set was obtained from a human donor in good health (CMV status not recorded). Some clones in this sample may be carry-over from other donors' samples.

The chain is built from TRBV27 and TRBJ2-3; the match to TRBD1 covers 9 bases. Germline V gene data show CDR1 as MNHEY and CDR2 as SMNVEV (reference sequence). The CDR3 contains 13 residues. The V segment lost 5 bases and the J segment 8 bases; nucleotides outside the gene matches: 5. In DNA, the CDR3 is TGTGCCAGCAGTATCACAGGGGGCGGTACGCAGTATTTT. As protein: CASSITGGGTQYF.

This clonotype was counted a few times. The chain has TRBV20-1 and TRBJ2-7, with D uncertain. The CDR3 contains 13 residues. CDR1 is DFQATT and CDR2 is SNEGSKA in the germline V gene (reference sequence). Trimming took off 0 bases at V and 1 base at J, with 7 bases between the two ends. This CDR3 reads CSARESISYEQYF. In DNA, the CDR3 is TGCAGTGCTAGAGAATCCATATCCTACGAGCAGTACTTC.

The count of this clonotype is one. The chain employs TRBV2 and TRBJ2-2; weak D call: TRBD2 (6 bases). Germline V gene lookup returns CDR1 SNHLY and CDR2 FYNNEI. The V end was cut by 4 bases, the J end by 3 bases, with 15 bases between. The CDR3 loop spans 16 amino acids. CDR3 bases: TGTGCCAGCAGTGTAAGGGAGGAGGGAGACACCGGGGAGCTGTTTTTT. This sequence encodes CASSVREEGDTGELFF.

This clonotype came up a few times. V usage is TRBV27 and J usage is TRBJ2-1; perhaps D is TRBD1 or TRBD2 (5 bases each). The CDR3 totals 16 residues. V gave up 0 bases and J gave up 4 bases, with 13 bases separating them. Germline V gives CDR1 MNHEY, CDR2 SMNVEV (reference sequence). The CDR3 sequence: CASSLSGTLSYNEQFF. The CDR3, as DNA: TGTGCCAGCAGTTTATCCGGGACGCTGTCGTACAATGAGCAGTTCTTC.

V is TRBV7-9 and J is TRBJ1-1; D ambiguous. The CDR3 extends over 15 amino acids. The germline CDR1 and CDR2 sequences are SEHNR and FQNEAQ (reference sequence). The ends were cut back, 1 base at V and 5 bases at J, with 14 bases in the middle. In DNA form, the CDR3 reads TGTGCCAGCAGCTTAGTCGCAGGAGGTGGTACTGAAGCTTTCTTT. Amino acids: CASSLVAGGGTEAFF.

This clonotype was seen only a few times. V and J are TRBV7-3 and TRBJ2-3; 7 bases align to TRBD2. With V trimmed by 5 bases and J by 0 bases, 8 bases remained unmatched. The germline CDR1 and CDR2 sequences are SGHTA and FQGTGA. The CDR3 spans 16 residues. The CDR3 nucleotides are TGTGCCAGCAGCCCAAACAGCGGGATGAGCACAGATACGCAGTATTTT. This gives the protein CASSPNSGMSTDTQYF. Drawing the rest from reference TRBV7-3 and TRBJ2-3, the complete variable domain is GAGVSQTPSNKVTEKGKYVELRCDPISGHTALYWYRQSLGQGPEFLIYFQGTGAADDSGLPNDRFFAVRPEGSVSTLKIQRTERGDSAVYLCASSPNSGMSTDTQYFGPGTRLTVL.

The chain links TRBV15 to TRBJ2-5; D is possibly TRBD2 (6 bases). The CDR3 is made up of 15 amino acids. Germline assignment: CDR1 LNHNV and CDR2 YYDKDF (reference sequence). V was trimmed by 0 bases and J by 2 bases, leaving 10 bases between them. CDR3 sequence: CATSREGGLQETQYF. Written as DNA, the CDR3 is TGTGCCACCAGCAGAGAAGGAGGGCTGCAAGAGACCCAGTACTTC.

This chain connects TRBV2 to TRBJ1-1; D unclear. With 3 bases removed from V and 6 bases from J, the gap between germline ends came to 8 bases. CDR1 SNHLY and CDR2 FYNNEI come from the germline V gene. CDR3 length: 12 residues. The CDR3 coding sequence is TGTGCCAGCAGTGACAGGCCTCCTGAAGCTTTCTTT. Amino acid sequence: CASSDRPPEAFF.

In this sample, this clonotype turned up a few times. The chain recombines TRBV12-5 with TRBJ2-5; no reliable D call. This CDR3 contains 15 residues. CDR1 and CDR2 from the germline V gene are LGHNT and FRNRAP. V lost 5 bases and J lost 2, with 15 bases in between. The CDR3 bases are TGTGCTAGTGGTAAAATGGGTGTAGGTCAAGAGACCCAGTACTTC. Translated: CASGKMGVGQETQYF.

This clonotype was counted between two and nine times. V is TRBV4-1 and J is TRBJ2-1, with a tentative D call TRBD2 (8 bases). V lost 4 bases and J lost 5, with 18 bases in between. Per the germline V gene, CDR1 is MGHRA and CDR2 is YSYEKL. The CDR3 has 16 amino acids. In DNA, the CDR3 is TGCGCCAGCAGCCTTCTTAGCGGGACAGCAAACAATGAGCAGTTCTTC. Translated: CASSLLSGTANNEQFF.

This sequence joins TRBV10-3 and TRBJ1-6, with 9 nucleotides matching TRBD1. CDR1 ENHRY and CDR2 SYGVKD come from the germline V gene. V lost 8 bases to trimming and J lost 3 bases; unmatched junction nucleotides: 11. The length of the CDR3 is 17 residues. CDR3 coding DNA: TGTGCCATCCGCGGACAGGGGACCTCTCACTATAATTCACCCCTCCACTTT. Translating it yields CAIRGQGTSHYNSPLHF.

This clonotype was recorded a few times. The chain links TRBV19 to TRBJ2-1; 8 bases align to TRBD1. V lost 2 bases and J lost 3; bases outside the gene matches: 9. This CDR3 region has 17 residues. Germline V gene sequence: CDR1 LNHDA, CDR2 SQIVND (reference sequence). CDR3 DNA sequence: TGTGCCAGTAGTATAAAGGGGGACAGGCATTACTACAATGAGCAGTTCTTC. It is translated as CASSIKGDRHYYNEQFF. Together with reference TRBV19 and TRBJ2-1, the CDR3 gives the full variable domain: DGGITQSPKYLFRKEGQNVTLSCEQNLNHDAMYWYRQDPGQGLRLIYYSQIVNDFQKGDIAEGYSVSREKKESFPLTVTSAQKNPTAFYLCASSIKGDRHYYNEQFFGPGTRLTVL.

The chain has TRBV12-3 or TRBV12-4 and TRBJ2-5; unclear D gene. The CDR3 extends over 12 amino acids. Trimming removed 2 bases at V and 5 bases at J, with 6 bases between. The CDR3 DNA reads as TGTGCCAGCAGTTTAACCGTGGAGACCCAGTACTTC. The encoded protein is CASSLTVETQYF.

V and J are TRBV20-1 and TRBJ1-1; D may be TRBD1 (5 bases). V dropped 0 bases and J dropped 6 bases, with 14 bases sitting between them. This CDR3 is 14 amino acids long. Germline V gene sequence: CDR1 DFQATT, CDR2 SNEGSKA (reference sequence). The CDR3 reads CSARDPGLVAEAFF. CDR3 DNA sequence: TGCAGTGCTAGAGACCCAGGGCTTGTCGCTGAAGCTTTCTTT.

The chain carries TRBV5-6 and TRBJ2-1; 8 bases map to TRBD1. The junction had 13 bases not matched to a gene; V was cut back by 2 bases and J by 12 bases. The V gene's germline CDR1 is SGHDT and CDR2 YYEEEE. The length of the CDR3 is 15 residues. The CDR3 is CASSFLPGQDIVQFF. CDR3 coding DNA: TGTGCCAGCAGCTTTCTTCCGGGACAGGACATTGTGCAGTTCTTC.

This chain uses TRBV6-2 or TRBV6-3 with TRBJ2-5, with D maybe TRBD2 (5 bases). The V and J ends lost 7 bases and 5 bases respectively, with 17 bases between them. Germline V CDR1 and CDR2: MNHEY, SVGEGT. CDR3 length: 14 amino acids. The CDR3 protein is CASITLRERETQYF. DNA of the CDR3: TGTGCCAGCATTACACTACGGGAACGGGAGACCCAGTACTTC.

The chain uses TRBV6-2 or TRBV6-3 and TRBJ2-5; 11 nucleotides match TRBD2. The CDR3 runs to 15 residues. Trimming took 5 bases from V and 4 from J; bases not matched to a gene: 6. The germline CDR1 and CDR2 sequences are MNHEY and SVGEGT. CDR3 nucleotides: TGTGCCAGCAGTCATAGCGGGGGGGCTGGAGAGACCCAGTACTTC. Its translation is CASSHSGGAGETQYF.

This clonotype was observed a few times. This rearrangement joins TRBV5-5 to TRBJ2-7; no firm D call. The CDR3 spans 13 residues. Germline V gene data show CDR1 as SGHKS and CDR2 as YYEKEE (reference sequence). Trimming removed 5 bases from V and 1 base from J, with 10 bases in between. CDR3 region: CASSLTPSYEQYF. The CDR3 nucleotides read TGTGCCAGCAGTCTGACACCTTCCTACGAGCAGTACTTC.

This clonotype occurred a few times. This rearrangement joins TRBV10-3 to TRBJ1-1; D remains ambiguous. Trimming left V 7 bases short and J 7 bases short, with 10 bases between. The CDR3 totals 11 residues. Germline V gene data show CDR1 as ENHRY and CDR2 as SYGVKD. The CDR3 nucleotides are TGTGCCATCATCGTCCAGGATGAAGCTTTCTTT. Its translation: CAIIVQDEAFF.

The chain links TRBV4-1 to TRBJ2-1, with a weak D call TRBD1 (6 bases). In germline, CDR1 is MGHRA, CDR2 YSYEKL. The CDR3 sequence is 16 residues long. V lost 6 bases to trimming and J lost 0 bases, with 15 bases between them. CDR3 loop: CASRLHRGSSYNEQFF. CDR3 nucleotides: TGCGCCAGCAGGCTTCATAGGGGGAGCTCCTACAATGAGCAGTTCTTC.

This clonotype was detected a few times. The genes are TRBV24-1 and TRBJ2-2; D gene ambiguous. Germline lookup yields CDR1 KGHDR and CDR2 SFDVKD. The CDR3 is 15 residues long. Trimming took 4 bases from V and 6 from J, leaving 14 bases between them. CDR3 sequence: CATSEAISVSGELFF. CDR3 coding DNA: TGTGCCACCAGTGAAGCCATTAGTGTATCCGGGGAGCTGTTTTTT.

CDR3 protein: CASSDTQGYEQYV. CDR3 coding DNA: TGTGCCAGCAGTGACACTCAGGGTTACGAGCAGTACGTC. V is TRBV6-1 and J is TRBJ2-7; a weak D match, TRBD1 (5 bases). The CDR3 consists of 13 residues. V gave up 3 bases and J gave up 4 bases, with 10 bases separating them. Per germline, CDR1 MNHNS and CDR2 SASEGT.

Only a few counts were recorded for this clonotype. V is TRBV12-3 or TRBV12-4 and J is TRBJ1-6; weak D call: TRBD1 (6 bases). The CDR3 loop spans 18 amino acids. V was clipped by 4 bases and J by 1 base, with 17 bases between them. The CDR3 sequence: CASSSNWGGASYNSPLHF. DNA for the CDR3: TGTGCCAGCAGTTCCAACTGGGGGGGCGCGTCCTATAATTCACCCCTCCACTTT.

The chain employs TRBV7-9 and TRBJ1-4; D is uncertain. The CDR3 totals 14 residues. Between the trimmed V and J ends, which lost 5 bases and 6 bases, there was a span of 13 bases. The germline V gene has CDR1 SEHNR and CDR2 FQNEAQ (reference sequence). The CDR3 spells CASSPGEGDEKLFF. Written as DNA, the CDR3 is TGTGCCAGCAGCCCCGGGGAGGGAGATGAAAAACTGTTTTTT. The variable domain in full, with the rest retrieved from reference TRBV7-9 and TRBJ1-4, is DTGVSQNPRHKITKRGQNVTFRCDPISEHNRLYWYRQTLGQGPEFLTYFQNEAQLEKSRLLSDRFSAERPKGSFSTLEIQRTEQGDSAMYLCASSPGEGDEKLFFGSGTQLSVL.

This sequence joins TRBV27 and TRBJ1-2; the D gene is possibly TRBD1 (5 bases). The CDR3 totals 10 residues. CDR1 MNHEY and CDR2 SMNVEV come from the germline V gene (reference sequence). V gave up 7 bases and J gave up 8 bases, with 8 bases separating them. CDR3 nucleotides: TGTGCCAGCATGGGGGAAGGCTACACCTTC. Its protein product is CASMGEGYTF.

This chain links TRBV27 with TRBJ1-1; 7 bases agree with TRBD1. The CDR3 runs 15 residues. Trimming removed 4 bases from V and 11 bases from J; junction bases left unmatched: 16. Per germline, CDR1 MNHEY and CDR2 SMNVEV (reference sequence). The CDR3 loop is CASSSMTRWTGAAFF. CDR3 coding DNA: TGTGCCAGCAGTTCGATGACCCGGTGGACAGGAGCGGCTTTCTTT.

This chain joins TRBV20-1 and TRBJ2-1; D perhaps matches TRBD1 (5 bases). The CDR3 length is 13 residues. V was shortened by 0 bases and J by 6 bases, with 9 bases between the two germline ends. The germline gives CDR1 DFQATT, CDR2 SNEGSKA (reference sequence). Here the CDR3 reads CSARDRRGNEQFF. The CDR3 DNA is TGCAGTGCTAGAGATCGAAGGGGCAATGAGCAGTTCTTC.

The chain combines TRBV10-3 with TRBJ1-1; TRBD1 is a possible D gene (5 bases). V was trimmed by 3 bases and J by 6 bases, leaving 11 bases between them. Per the germline V gene, CDR1 is ENHRY and CDR2 is SYGVKD. This CDR3 comprises 13 residues. The CDR3 DNA sequence: TGTGCCATCAGTGACAGGGAAGGCGCTGAAGCTTTCTTT. As protein: CAISDREGAEAFF.

This clonotype showed up just a few times. This chain joins TRBV9 and TRBJ2-5, with 15 bases lining up with TRBD2. The CDR3 sequence is 17 residues long. The V and J ends lost 3 bases and 2 bases, in that order; junction bases with no gene match: 5. Germline lookup yields CDR1 SGDLS and CDR2 YYNGEE. The CDR3 DNA sequence: TGTGCCAGCAGCGGGGGACTAGCGGGGGGCCAGCAAGAGACCCAGTACTTC. It is translated as CASSGGLAGGQQETQYF.

About this clonotype: A read error may explain this, as a much larger clone is one base away. The CDR3 protein is CASSAPGQGPQVIGYTF. As DNA, the CDR3 is TGTGCCAGCAGCGCTCCGGGACAGGGGCCCCAGGTGATTGGCTACACCTTC. The chain uses TRBV7-3 and TRBJ1-2; 10 nucleotides line up with TRBD1. V gave up 5 bases and J gave up 7 bases; unmatched junction bases: 16. The germline V gene encodes CDR1 SGHTA and CDR2 FQGTGA. This CDR3 has 17 residues.

About this clonotype: A much larger clone lies one base from this, so it may be a read error. This is likely a read error, given that the CDR3 carries no conserved phenylalanine or tryptophan at its end. V and J are TRBV7-9 and TRBJ1-6; D is possibly TRBD1 (5 bases). The CDR3 consists of 13 residues. CDR1 and CDR2 from the germline V gene are SEHNR and FQNEAQ (reference sequence). Trimming removed 2 bases at V and 10 bases at J, with 9 bases between. DNA for the CDR3: TGTGCCAGCAGCTTACCGGGGGAATCACCCCTCCACTCT. This translates into CASSLPGESPLHS.

This clonotype was recorded many times. V usage is TRBV7-2 and J usage is TRBJ1-1; D remains unclear. This CDR3 spans 16 amino acids. V was clipped by 5 bases and J by 0 bases, with 16 bases between them. From germline, CDR1 is SGHTA and CDR2 FQGNSA. The CDR3 bases are TGTGCCAGCAGCCCCCCTTCAAGATCCCTGAACACTGAAGCTTTCTTT. Protein sequence: CASSPPSRSLNTEAFF.